These T cell receptor beta chains were read from a single sample in a study of human T cells and chemical hapten exposure. TCRdb re-called the RACE reads with MiXCR, one entry per CDR3 protein. The sample holds fewer than 100,000 distinct CDR3 sequences, about a tenth seen once. The sample was whole blood, taken in connection with sensitization to the hapten diphenylcyclopropenone (DPC). The receptors originated from a woman aged 25-40 years with alopecia areata. Some clones in this sample may be carry-over from other donors' samples. Both conserved end residues are part of each CDR3. D genes are given only for firm matches. Expanded clones get a size class; other rows say once, few or many, or leave the size out.

CDR3aa,CDR3nt,j_gene,abundance,v_gene,d_gene
CASSSIAGVNIQYF,TGTGCCAGCAGCTCGATAGCGGGAGTTAACATTCAGTACTTC,TRBJ2-4,many,TRBV7-2,TRBD2
CASSDLSGVSNQPQHF,TGCGCCAGCAGTGATTTGTCGGGGGTAAGCAATCAGCCCCAGCATTTT,TRBJ1-5,many,TRBV10-2,NA
CASNFFGTDTQYF,TGTGCCAGCAATTTCTTCGGCACAGATACGCAGTATTTT,TRBJ2-3,few,TRBV2,NA
CASSPPGGLAGVPGELFF,TGTGCCAGCAGTCCGCCGGGGGGGCTAGCGGGAGTCCCCGGGGAGCTGTTTTTT,TRBJ2-2,NA,TRBV27,TRBD2
CASGGQETQYF,TGCGCCAGCGGGGGTCAAGAGACCCAGTACTTC,TRBJ2-5,NA,TRBV5-1,NA
CAISDHKTGAFTEAFF,TGTGCCATCAGTGACCACAAAACCGGGGCCTTCACTGAAGCTTTCTTT,TRBJ1-1,many,TRBV10-3,NA
CASSPDRGRVTEAFF,TGCGCCAGCAGCCCGGACAGGGGGCGGGTCACTGAAGCTTTCTTT,TRBJ1-1,few,TRBV4-3,TRBD1
CSARGRTSGRDPDTQYF,TGCAGTGCTAGAGGCCGGACTAGCGGGAGGGACCCAGATACGCAGTATTTT,TRBJ2-3,many,TRBV20-1,TRBD2
CASSLAVLMNTEAFF,TGTGCCAGCAGCTTAGCGGTCCTCATGAACACTGAAGCTTTCTTT,TRBJ1-1,few,TRBV7-2,NA
CASSYSEGSMGAQYF,TGTGCCAGCAGTTACTCCGAGGGTTCTATGGGGGCCCAGTACTTC,TRBJ2-5,many,TRBV6-6,NA
CAISDPPGLAGDEQFF,TGTGCCATCAGTGATCCCCCGGGACTAGCGGGGGATGAGCAGTTCTTC,TRBJ2-1,NA,TRBV10-3,TRBD2
CASRSTGGEWTQYF,TGTGCCAGCAGGTCGACAGGGGGCGAATGGACCCAGTACTTC,TRBJ2-5,many,TRBV6-2/TRBV6-3,TRBD1
CASSPEWAYNEQFF,TGTGCCAGCAGTCCAGAGTGGGCCTACAATGAGCAGTTCTTC,TRBJ2-1,many,TRBV6-2/TRBV6-3,NA
CASSYQGQYTEAFF,TGCGCCAGCAGCTACCAGGGACAGTACACTGAAGCTTTCTTT,TRBJ1-1,few,TRBV5-1,TRBD1
CASSLIGTHEAFF,TGCGCCAGCAGCCTCATTGGCACACATGAAGCTTTCTTT,TRBJ1-1,many,TRBV5-1,NA
CASSLEEASRRAFF,TGTGCCAGCAGCTTAGAGGAGGCTTCGAGACGAGCTTTCTTT,TRBJ1-1,medium-sized,TRBV7-8,NA
CASTTGSGYGYTF,TGTGCCAGCACCACAGGATCTGGCTATGGCTACACCTTC,TRBJ1-2,NA,TRBV28,NA
CASLRGGGPEDTQYF,TGTGCCAGTCTCCGGGGGGGAGGGCCGGAAGATACGCAGTATTTT,TRBJ2-3,NA,TRBV4-2,TRBD2
CASSNRGFRQETQYF,TGTGCCAGCAGCAACAGGGGGTTCCGCCAAGAGACCCAGTACTTC,TRBJ2-5,few,TRBV11-1,TRBD1
CASREQGVNEKLFF,TGTGCCAGCAGGGAACAGGGGGTTAATGAAAAACTGTTTTTT,TRBJ1-4,NA,TRBV12-3/TRBV12-4,TRBD1
CASSLRPGTEQETQYF,TGTGCCAGCAGCTTACGACCCGGGACAGAGCAAGAGACCCAGTACTTC,TRBJ2-5,NA,TRBV7-2,TRBD1
CAGGDRGIDEQFF,TGTGCCGGGGGCGACAGGGGGATAGATGAGCAGTTCTTC,TRBJ2-1,NA,TRBV10-3,TRBD1
CSVGHTDTQYF,TGCAGCGTAGGGCATACAGATACGCAGTATTTT,TRBJ2-3,many,TRBV29-1,NA
CASSRQREDSYNEQFF,TGTGCCAGCAGTCGCCAGCGGGAGGACTCCTACAATGAGCAGTTCTTC,TRBJ2-1,many,TRBV6-2/TRBV6-3,TRBD2
CASSHRTSGSRGETQYF,TGTGCCAGCAGTCACCGGACTAGCGGGAGCCGAGGAGAGACCCAGTACTTC,TRBJ2-5,NA,TRBV28,TRBD2
CASSRMEGPKLFF,TGTGCCAGCAGCCGGATGGAGGGTCCTAAACTGTTTTTT,TRBJ1-4,NA,TRBV28,NA
CASRPENTEAFF,TGTGCCAGCAGACCAGAGAACACTGAAGCTTTCTTT,TRBJ1-1,few,TRBV4-2,NA
CASSSQTAREPQETQYF,TGTGCCAGCAGCTCCCAGACAGCCCGGGAGCCACAAGAGACCCAGTACTTC,TRBJ2-5,many,TRBV7-9,NA
CASSYNSPLHF,TGTGCCAGCAGTTATAATTCACCCCTCCACTTT,TRBJ1-6,NA,TRBV28,NA
CASSQSQQGFNGYTF,TGCGCCAGCAGCCAAAGCCAACAGGGTTTTAATGGCTACACCTTC,TRBJ1-2,many,TRBV4-1,NA
CASSPEGDYGYTF,TGTGCCAGCTCACCAGAGGGCGATTATGGCTACACCTTC,TRBJ1-2,many,TRBV18,NA
CASKKGQTQETQYF,TGTGCCAGCAAGAAGGGACAGACCCAAGAGACCCAGTACTTC,TRBJ2-5,NA,TRBV28,TRBD1
CASSLGTHASTDTQYF,TGTGCCAGCAGCTTGGGGACACATGCATCGACAGATACGCAGTATTTT,TRBJ2-3,NA,TRBV5-4,NA